A single sample gave rise to the 20 T cell receptor beta chains below, sequenced in a study of metastatic and nonmetastatic thyroid tumors. MiXCR reprocessed the PCR reads for TCRdb. This sample has under 25,000 clones; over 20% occur once, and the top ten carry about 7.5%. Thyroid surgery took place with no prior treatment in any patient. Sequencing was done on a sample of adjacent normal tissue. These receptors were collected from a female donor with papillary thyroid cancer or a benign thyroid nodule (not recorded which). Some clones in this sample may be carry-over from other donors' samples.

The rearrangement joins TRBV4-1 to TRBJ2-7; TRBD1 aligns across 7 bases. This CDR3 contains 15 residues. After removal of 0 bases from V and 3 bases from J, the junction contained 5 bases not matched to a gene. Germline CDR1 MGHRA, CDR2 YSYEKL. Written as DNA, the CDR3 is TGCGCCAGCAGCCAAGAAACAGGGGATATCTACGAGCAGTACTTC. Its protein product is CASSQETGDIYEQYF.

V usage is TRBV11-1 and J usage is TRBJ1-1, with D tentatively TRBD1 (5 bases). The CDR3 length is 16 residues. V was shortened by 1 base and J by 10 bases, with 22 bases between the two germline ends. Germline V CDR1 and CDR2: SGHAT, FQDESV (reference sequence). CDR3 bases: TGTGCCAGCAGCTTAGAGGTATCTACAGTGCCGAGGGGAGCTTTCTTT. Translation gives CASSLEVSTVPRGAFF.

This clone was recorded many times. CDR3 residues: CASSPGQGEQYF. The CDR3 coding sequence is TGTGCCAGCAGCCCAGGACAGGGAGAGCAGTACTTC. The chain joins TRBV7-2 to TRBJ2-7; 8 bases map to TRBD1. The CDR3 extends over 12 amino acids. After removal of 5 bases from V and 7 bases from J, the junction contained 4 bases not matched to a gene. The germline V gene has CDR1 SGHTA and CDR2 FQGNSA.

This clone was recorded at least ten times. CDR3 amino acids: CASSQEFNEKLFF. The CDR3 nucleotides are TGCGCCAGCAGCCAGGAGTTTAATGAAAAACTGTTTTTT. The chain couples TRBV4-3 to TRBJ1-4; no clear D gene. This CDR3 region has 13 residues. V lost 3 bases and J 4 bases, leaving 6 bases between the germline ends. Germline assignment: CDR1 LGHNA and CDR2 YSLEER.

There are many counts of this clone. The chain recombines TRBV20-1 with TRBJ2-2, with no clear D. Germline assignment: CDR1 DFQATT and CDR2 SNEGSKA (reference sequence). The CDR3 runs 13 residues. Trimming stripped 3 bases from V and 3 bases from J, with 8 bases between. The CDR3 nucleotides read TGCAGTGCTAGGGAAATTGACACCGGGGAGCTGTTTTTT. The encoded protein is CSAREIDTGELFF.

For this clone: Since the CDR3 does not end with the conserved phenylalanine or tryptophan, this likely comes from a read error. The chain recombines TRBV9 with TRBJ2-3; D remains unclear. V was shortened by 0 bases and J by 4 bases, with 15 bases between the two germline ends. Germline V gene lookup returns CDR1 SGDLS and CDR2 YYNGEE. This CDR3 has 16 residues. The CDR3 DNA is TGTGCCAGCAGCGTAGAGAGCTGGAAGTCAGCAGATACGCAGTATCTT. It translates to CASSVESWKSADTQYL.

This clone was recorded a few times. The rearrangement uses TRBV12-3 or TRBV12-4 and TRBJ2-7; 11 bases are a match to TRBD1. This CDR3 has 14 amino acids. The V gene end was trimmed by 6 bases and the J gene end by 3 bases; junction bases not matched to a gene: 4. Written as DNA, the CDR3 is TGTGCCAGCAGCCGGGACAGGGGGGTCTACGAGCAGTACTTC. Translating it yields CASSRDRGVYEQYF.

This clone rates as medium-sized. This rearrangement joins TRBV7-7 to TRBJ2-3; possible D gene TRBD2, 6 bases. Germline V CDR1 and CDR2: SSHAT, FNYEAQ (reference sequence). The CDR3 is 16 amino acids. Between the trimmed V and J ends, which lost 4 bases and 0 bases, there was a span of 14 bases. CDR3 DNA sequence: TGTGCCAGCAGCTCACCAGGAGGGGCTAGCACAGATACGCAGTATTTT. Protein: CASSSPGGASTDTQYF.

In its sample, this clone ranks as medium-sized (0.01 to 0.1%). V is TRBV30 and J is TRBJ1-1; no clear D. The CDR3 runs to 12 residues. V was cut by 2 bases and J by 1 base, with 5 bases left in between. Looked up from germline, CDR1 is GTSNPN and CDR2 is SVGIG (reference sequence). This CDR3 is CAWSMGNTEAFF. CDR3 sequence (DNA): TGTGCCTGGAGTATGGGGAACACTGAAGCTTTCTTT. The full variable domain, with the rest looked up from reference TRBV30 and TRBJ1-1, is SQTIHQWPATLVQPVGSPLSLECTVEGTSNPNLYWYRQAAGRGLQLLFYSVGIGQISSEVPQNLSASRPQDRQFILSSKKLLLSDSGFYLCAWSMGNTEAFFGQGTRLTVV.

This clone is labeled as medium-sized. The J gene is TRBJ2-4, the V gene TRBV28; unclear D gene. There are 13 residues in the CDR3. Looked up from germline, CDR1 is MDHEN and CDR2 is SYDVKM. V was cut by 5 bases and J by 4 bases, with 9 bases left in between. CDR3 amino acids: CASSRPRKNIQYF. The CDR3 nucleotides read TGTGCCAGCAGTCGGCCCAGGAAAAACATTCAGTACTTC.

The chain joins TRBV6-1 to TRBJ2-3, with TRBD1 matching 9 bases. Germline V gene data show CDR1 as MNHNS and CDR2 as SASEGT. CDR3 length: 17 amino acids. The CDR3 sequence: CASRGGTGTPDSDTQYF. The CDR3 DNA sequence: TGTGCAAGTCGAGGGGGGACAGGGACACCCGACTCAGATACGCAGTATTTT.

This clone was counted only a few times. The genes are TRBV12-3 or TRBV12-4 and TRBJ1-1; 10 nucleotides line up with TRBD1. The CDR3 sequence is 16 residues long. Trimming took 6 bases from V and 3 from J; bases not matched to a gene: 10. The CDR3 spells CASSYDRGLEDTEAFF. The CDR3 DNA follows: TGTGCCAGCAGCTATGACAGGGGGCTTGAGGACACTGAAGCTTTCTTT.

This clone was observed a handful of times. This chain joins TRBV28 and TRBJ1-2; 9 positions match TRBD1. The CDR3 sequence is 15 residues long. V dropped 1 base and J dropped 2; count of bases not matched to a gene: 2. The germline CDR1 and CDR2 sequences are MDHEN and SYDVKM. Written as DNA, the CDR3 is TGTGCCAGCAGTTTATCACAGGGGGCGAACTATGGCTACACCTTC. It codes for CASSLSQGANYGYTF.

The V call is TRBV6-2 or TRBV6-3, the J call TRBJ1-1; D is unresolved. Trimming removed 0 bases at V and 1 base at J, with 6 bases between. The CDR3 has 14 residues. CDR1 MNHEY and CDR2 SVGEGT come from the germline V gene. CDR3 nucleotide sequence: TGTGCCAGCAGTTACTCGGGAGAGAACACTGAAGCTTTCTTT. It codes for CASSYSGENTEAFF.

This chain joins TRBV7-9 and TRBJ2-7, with 8 bases lining up with TRBD2. The CDR3 spans 14 residues. The ends lost 4 bases at V and 4 bases at J; junction bases unmatched: 6. The germline V gene encodes CDR1 SEHNR and CDR2 FQNEAQ (reference sequence). In DNA form, the CDR3 reads TGTGCCAGCAGCTGGGGCGGGGGGTTATACGAGCAGTACTTC. Translated, it gives CASSWGGGLYEQYF.

The chain recombines TRBV4-3 with TRBJ1-3, with D possibly TRBD1 on 5 matching bases. This CDR3 spans 15 amino acids. V lost 0 bases, J lost 4 bases, and 10 bases lay in between. The germline CDR1 and CDR2 sequences are LGHNA and YSLEER. The CDR3 region has the DNA TGCGCCAGCAGCCAAGATAAGGGGACCGGAAACACCATATATTTT. Protein: CASSQDKGTGNTIYF.

Only a few counts were recorded for this clone. The gene calls are TRBV4-3 and TRBJ2-3; 8 bases fit TRBD1. The trim removed 3 bases at V and 3 bases at J, leaving 2 bases unmatched. This CDR3 is built from 14 residues. Germline lookup yields CDR1 LGHNA and CDR2 YSLEER. CDR3 in amino acids: CASSHGTGTDTQYF. The CDR3 bases are TGCGCCAGCAGCCATGGGACAGGAACAGATACGCAGTATTTT.

The V gene is TRBV2, the J gene TRBJ1-5; D is undetermined. CDR1 is SNHLY, CDR2 FYNNEI, per germline. The CDR3 length is 12 residues. V was clipped by 8 bases and J by 6 bases, with 11 bases between them. The CDR3 protein is CASQAGFQPQHF. The CDR3 nucleotides are TGTGCCAGCCAGGCAGGCTTTCAGCCCCAGCATTTT.

By its share, this clone is medium-sized. The chain joins TRBV24-1 to TRBJ1-5; possibly TRBD1 for D (6 bases). V lost 4 bases, J lost 5 bases, and 14 bases lay in between. The CDR3 length is 15 residues. Germline CDR1 KGHDR, CDR2 SFDVKD. The CDR3 spells CATSDRGGADQPQHF. As DNA, the CDR3 is TGTGCCACCAGTGACCGTGGGGGCGCAGATCAGCCCCAGCATTTT.

This clone was observed a few times. The gene calls are TRBV15 and TRBJ1-1; D not resolved. The germline V gene encodes CDR1 LNHNV and CDR2 YYDKDF (reference sequence). V gave up 4 bases and J gave up 1 base, with 10 bases separating them. The CDR3 is 14 residues long. This chain's CDR3 is CATSIGDQNTEAFF. In DNA form, the CDR3 reads TGTGCCACCAGCATTGGGGATCAGAACACTGAAGCTTTCTTT.